What follows is one T cell receptor (beta chain) and its context. The sample originates from a study of radiation and T cells in renal cell carcinoma. Sequenced by immunoSEQ multiplex PCR; TCRdb stores in-frame clones only, minus some. The data contain about 86,000 clones, over 80% of them singletons. Time point of the sample: blood 4 weeks post-SBRT, at nephrectomy. Treatment meaning: 15 Gy SBRT to primary tumor, nephrectomy 4 weeks later. Nephrectomy followed 15 Gy stereotactic body radiation by 4 weeks. With V trimmed by 2 bases and J by 7 bases, 6 bases remained unmatched. Looked up from germline, CDR1 is MDHEN and CDR2 is SYDVKM. The CDR3 sequence is 15 residues long.

The specimen comprised blood, sampled from a patient whose treatment included radiotherapy and nephrectomy. The sequence was obtained from a man aged 50 to 60 with renal cell carcinoma. This rearrangement joins TRBV28 to TRBJ1-5; 9 bases fit TRBD1. The CDR3 DNA reads TGTGCCAGCAGTTTACAGGGACAGGGTATGCAGCCCCAGCATTTT. It is translated as CASSLQGQGMQPQHF.